This record covers a single T cell receptor beta chain. Its target is not known. The data were taken from a study of lymphopenia after photon versus proton radiotherapy. Study-wide results and limits: Post-nadir TCR diversity decline inversely tracked overall survival among those who died. Proton therapy kept repertoires fairly stable, unlike photons, which gained effector/memory cells.

The CDR3 sequence is 17 residues long. CDR1 is SGHAT and CDR2 is FQNNGV in the germline V gene. The V end was cut by 6 bases, the J end by 0 bases, with 20 bases between. The assay was immunoSEQ multiplex PCR, and TCRdb's table has in-frame clones only and misses some. The sample carries roughly 57,000 clones, around four fifths recorded once. The TCR comes from a man between 45 and 60 years old with gastric cancer. Sequencing used peripheral blood, obtained from a patient treated with photon-based radiotherapy. The chain joins TRBV11-2 to TRBJ1-1; tentatively, D is TRBD1 (6 bases). CDR3 coding DNA: TGTGCCAGCAGTAAACCACACGGGACATGGATGAACACTGAAGCTTTCTTT. Protein product: CASSKPHGTWMNTEAFF.